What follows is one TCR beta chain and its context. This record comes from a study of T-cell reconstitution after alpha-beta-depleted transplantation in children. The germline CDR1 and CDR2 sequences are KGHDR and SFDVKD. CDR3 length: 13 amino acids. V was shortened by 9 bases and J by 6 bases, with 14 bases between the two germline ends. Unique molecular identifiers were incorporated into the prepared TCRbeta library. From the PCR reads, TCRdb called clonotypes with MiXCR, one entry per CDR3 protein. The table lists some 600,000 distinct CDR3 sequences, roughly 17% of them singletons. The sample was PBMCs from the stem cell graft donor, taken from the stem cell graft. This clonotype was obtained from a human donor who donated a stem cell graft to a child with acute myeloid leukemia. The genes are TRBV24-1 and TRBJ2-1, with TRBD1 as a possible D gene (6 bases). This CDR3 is CATSPRGGNEQFF. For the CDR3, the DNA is TGTGCCACCTCCCCACGAGGGGGCAATGAGCAGTTCTTC.